This T cell receptor (beta chain) was sequenced for a study of shared clonotypes between healthy human individuals. Study observations and caveats: A small donor pool kept down the genetic and exposure-history diversity that was represented. Among donors, sharing of clonotypes was expected to be affected by sequencing depth.

Germline V lookup: CDR1 SGHRS, CDR2 YFSETQ. The CDR3 runs 14 residues. V lost 4 bases, J lost 1 base, and 11 bases lay in between. Notes on this clone: The antigen is unknown.

PBMC DNA, left unsorted, was sequenced on ten immunoSEQ deep assay plates. Measured with immunoSEQ multiplex PCR; TCRdb has only the in-frame clones, and not every one. The data contain approximately 460,000 clones, approximately 80% of them singletons. This receptor was identified in a woman aged 35 to 49 in good health. Some clones in this sample may be carry-over from other donors' samples. The chain is built from TRBV5-1 and TRBJ1-1, with unresolved D. Material for sequencing was PBMCs. The CDR3 here is CASSLLPGNTEAFF. DNA for the CDR3: TGCGCCAGCAGCCTTTTACCGGGGAACACTGAAGCTTTCTTT. Variable domain in full (rest from reference TRBV5-1 and TRBJ1-1): KAGVTQTPRYLIKTRGQQVTLSCSPISGHRSVSWYQQTPGQGLQFLFEYFSETQRNKGNFPGRFSGRQFSNSRSEMNVSTLELGDSALYLCASSLLPGNTEAFFGQGTRLTVV.